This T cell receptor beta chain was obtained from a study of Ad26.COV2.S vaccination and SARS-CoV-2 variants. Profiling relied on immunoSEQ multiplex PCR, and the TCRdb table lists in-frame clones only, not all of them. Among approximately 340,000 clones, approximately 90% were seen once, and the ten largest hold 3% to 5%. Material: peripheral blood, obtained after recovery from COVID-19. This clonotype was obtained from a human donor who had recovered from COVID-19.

CDR3 in amino acids: CASSLAGSVNTEAFF. The CDR3 nucleotides are TGTGCCAGCAGCTTGGCGGGCAGCGTGAACACTGAAGCTTTCTTT. The chain couples TRBV5-4 to TRBJ1-1; D gene ambiguous. The germline gives CDR1 SGHNT, CDR2 YYREEE (reference sequence). The CDR3 sequence is 15 residues long. V lost 0 bases and J lost 0, with 9 bases in between.